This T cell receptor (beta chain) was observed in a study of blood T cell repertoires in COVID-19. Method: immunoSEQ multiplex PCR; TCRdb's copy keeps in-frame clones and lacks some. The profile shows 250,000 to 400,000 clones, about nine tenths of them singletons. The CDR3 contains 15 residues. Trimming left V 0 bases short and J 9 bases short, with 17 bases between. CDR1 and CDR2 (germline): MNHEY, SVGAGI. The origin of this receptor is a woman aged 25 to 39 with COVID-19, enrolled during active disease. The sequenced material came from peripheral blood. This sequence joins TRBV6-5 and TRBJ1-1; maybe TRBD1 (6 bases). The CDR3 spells CASSYSSGGAGKAFF. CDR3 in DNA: TGTGCCAGCAGTTACTCGAGTGGGGGGGCTGGGAAAGCTTTCTTT.